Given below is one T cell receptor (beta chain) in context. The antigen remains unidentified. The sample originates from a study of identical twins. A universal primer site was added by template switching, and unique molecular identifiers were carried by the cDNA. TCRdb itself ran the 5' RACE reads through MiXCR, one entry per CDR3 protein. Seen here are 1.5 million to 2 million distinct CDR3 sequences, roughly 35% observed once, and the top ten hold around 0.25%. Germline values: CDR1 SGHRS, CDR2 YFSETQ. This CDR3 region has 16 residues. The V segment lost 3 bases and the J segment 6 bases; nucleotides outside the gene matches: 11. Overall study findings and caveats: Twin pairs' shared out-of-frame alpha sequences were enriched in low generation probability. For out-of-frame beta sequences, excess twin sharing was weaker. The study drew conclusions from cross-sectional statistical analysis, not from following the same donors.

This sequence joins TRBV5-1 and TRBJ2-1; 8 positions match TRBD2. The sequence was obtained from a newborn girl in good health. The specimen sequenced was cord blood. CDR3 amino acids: CASSSTGTRRSNEQFF. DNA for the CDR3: TGCGCCAGCAGCTCAACCGGGACTAGGAGGAGCAATGAGCAGTTCTTC.